This T cell receptor beta chain was identified in a study of T cells after yellow fever vaccination. This clonotype was recorded a few times. A single record per CDR3 protein comes from TCRdb applying MiXCR to the 5' RACE reads. The repertoire holds 300,000 to 450,000 distinct CDR3 sequences, with 6.2% as singletons. The sequencing used PBMCs, collected 5 days after the yellow fever booster vaccination. The origin of this receptor is a man under 40 who received the YFV17D yellow fever vaccine.

The CDR3 here is CASSLEGMRLAGEQFF. In nucleotides, the CDR3 is TGTGCCAGCAGCTTGGAAGGAATGCGGCTAGCGGGGGAGCAGTTCTTC. This chain uses TRBV5-6 with TRBJ2-1; 9 positions match TRBD2. This CDR3 is 16 amino acids long. Per the germline V gene, CDR1 is SGHDT and CDR2 is YYEEEE. With 0 bases clipped from V and 10 bases from J, the junction kept 11 bases outside the gene matches.